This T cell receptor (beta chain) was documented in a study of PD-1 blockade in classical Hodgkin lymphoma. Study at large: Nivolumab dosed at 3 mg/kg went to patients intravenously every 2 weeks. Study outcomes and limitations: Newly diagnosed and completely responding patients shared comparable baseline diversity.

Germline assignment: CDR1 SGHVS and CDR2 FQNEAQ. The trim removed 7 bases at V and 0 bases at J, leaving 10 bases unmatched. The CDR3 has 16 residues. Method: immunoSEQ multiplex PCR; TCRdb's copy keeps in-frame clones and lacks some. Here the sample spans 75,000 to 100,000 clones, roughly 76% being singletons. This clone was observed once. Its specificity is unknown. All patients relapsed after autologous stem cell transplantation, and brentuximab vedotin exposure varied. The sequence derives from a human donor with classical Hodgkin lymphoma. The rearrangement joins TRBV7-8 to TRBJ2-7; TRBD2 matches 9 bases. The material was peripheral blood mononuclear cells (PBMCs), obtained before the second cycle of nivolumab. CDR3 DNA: TGTGCCAGCACCTCACCCGGCGGGAGGGCCTCCTACGAGCAGTACTTC. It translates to CASTSPGGRASYEQYF.